The rows below give T cell receptor beta chains drawn from one sample of a study of T cell responses to AZD1222 COVID-19 vaccine. The protocol was immunoSEQ multiplex PCR, while the TCRdb copy is restricted to in-frame clones and leaves out a portion. Of some 150,000 clones listed, around nine tenths are singletons. The source was peripheral blood, collected on day 0 of AZD1222 vaccination. The receptors here all came from an adult in good health. The CDR3 runs from the conserved cysteine through the conserved F or W. Fields, in order: D gene, clone size, V gene, J gene, CDR3 protein, CDR3 DNA. D genes are given only for firm matches. Clone size is shown for a subset of rows, as once, few, many or a class of expanded clone.

>.|.|TRBV5-1|TRBJ2-3
CASSLARGSRTDTQYF
TGCGCCAGCAGCTTGGCCAGAGGTTCGCGCACAGATACGCAGTATTTT
>TRBD1|.|TRBV10-3|TRBJ1-2
CAISMGQGDYGYTF
TGTGCCATCAGTATGGGACAGGGGGACTATGGCTACACCTTC
>TRBD1|few|TRBV18|TRBJ1-1
CASSQGQGVVGTEAFF
TGTGCCAGCTCACAGGGACAGGGGGTTGTGGGCACTGAAGCTTTCTTT
>.|.|TRBV7-8|TRBJ2-1
CASSLGPRGSYNEQFF
TGTGCCAGCAGCTTAGGGCCCAGGGGATCCTACAATGAGCAGTTCTTC
>.|.|TRBV5-6|TRBJ1-2
CASSRRLLYGYTF
TGTGCCAGCAGTCGGCGGTTACTCTATGGCTACACCTTC
>.|.|TRBV9|TRBJ1-1
CASSALRNTEAFF
TGTGCCAGCAGCGCACTCAGGAACACTGAAGCTTTCTTT
>.|few|TRBV28|TRBJ1-6
CASRPMNSPLHF
TGTGCCAGCAGACCTATGAATTCACCCCTCCACTTT
>.|.|TRBV19|TRBJ2-3
CASSGGSGYTDTQYF
TGTGCCAGTAGTGGGGGTAGCGGATACACAGATACGCAGTATTTT
>TRBD1|.|TRBV28|TRBJ1-1
CASSPWTTRQGRNTEAFF
TGTGCCAGCAGTCCCTGGACAACCCGACAGGGGAGGAACACTGAAGCTTTCTTT
>.|.|TRBV11-1|TRBJ1-2
CAGSPLRVDGYTF
TGTGCCGGCAGCCCCCTCAGAGTCGATGGCTACACCTTC
>.|.|TRBV9|TRBJ2-6
CASSVGGAGYASGANVLTF
TGTGCCAGCAGCGTAGGTGGGGCGGGGTATGCTTCTGGGGCCAACGTCCTGACTTTC
>TRBD2|.|TRBV19|TRBJ2-1
CASSIDSPTSGLNNEQFF
TGTGCCAGTAGTATAGATAGCCCTACTAGCGGGTTAAACAATGAGCAGTTCTTC
>.|.|TRBV7-2|TRBJ1-1
CASSAGQGNTEAFF
TGTGCCAGCAGCGCCGGTCAGGGGAACACTGAAGCTTTCTTT
>.|.|TRBV4-1|TRBJ1-1
CASSQSASTEAFF
TGCGCCAGCAGCCAGTCCGCCAGCACTGAAGCTTTCTTT
>.|.|TRBV11-2|TRBJ1-2
CASSQEAGGYGYTF
TGTGCCAGCAGCCAAGAGGCAGGAGGCTATGGCTACACCTTC
>.|.|TRBV9|TRBJ1-5
CASSVQPLQPQHF
TGTGCCAGCAGCGTCCAACCACTTCAGCCCCAGCATTTT
>TRBD2|.|TRBV4-3|TRBJ2-5
CASSQDLSGIQETQYF
TGCGCCAGCAGCCAAGATTTAAGCGGGATCCAAGAGACCCAGTACTTC
>TRBD1|.|TRBV7-9|TRBJ1-2
CASSFTPGQGAQGGYTF
TGTGCCAGCAGCTTTACCCCGGGACAGGGGGCGCAGGGGGGCTACACCTTC
>.|.|TRBV12-3/TRBV12-4|TRBJ1-5
CASSWTANQPQHF
TGTGCCAGCAGTTGGACTGCTAATCAGCCCCAGCATTTT
>.|.|TRBV11-2|TRBJ1-1
CASSLGGGRPEAFF
TGTGCCAGCAGCTTAGGAGGGGGAAGGCCTGAAGCTTTCTTT
>TRBD2|.|TRBV18|TRBJ2-1
CASSPAGGGGEQFF
TGTGCCAGCTCACCCGCGGGGGGGGGTGGCGAGCAGTTCTTC
>.|.|TRBV5-5|TRBJ2-1
CASSPQAYNEQFF
TGTGCCAGCAGCCCACAAGCCTACAATGAGCAGTTCTTC
>.|.|TRBV27|TRBJ1-1
CASSLSGYHTEAFF
TGTGCCAGCAGTTTATCCGGGTATCACACTGAAGCTTTCTTT
>.|.|TRBV7-9|TRBJ2-5
CASSLALAETQYF
TGTGCCAGCAGCTTAGCCCTAGCAGAGACCCAGTACTTC
>.|.|TRBV9|TRBJ2-1
CASSVATGGGHRSNEQFF
TGTGCCAGCAGCGTAGCTACTGGGGGGGGGCACAGGTCAAATGAGCAGTTCTTC
>.|.|TRBV18|TRBJ1-1
CASSPTDGNTEAFF
TGTGCCAGCTCACCAACGGACGGGAACACTGAAGCTTTCTTT
>.|.|TRBV14|TRBJ1-2
CASSQGAGYGYTF
TGTGCCAGCAGCCAGGGGGCCGGCTATGGCTACACCTTC
>.|once|TRBV25-1|TRBJ2-2
CASRNTGELFF
TGTGCCAGCAGGAACACCGGGGAGCTGTTTTTT
>.|.|TRBV19|TRBJ2-1
CATKPGPTTNEQFF
TGTGCCACGAAACCGGGACCGACCACGAATGAGCAGTTCTTC
>.|once|TRBV10-3|TRBJ2-1
CAISSQEDEQFF
TGTGCCATCAGTTCACAGGAGGATGAGCAGTTCTTC
>.|.|TRBV5-6|TRBJ2-1
CASSDRTHEQFF
TGTGCCAGCAGCGACCGGACGCATGAGCAGTTCTTC
>.|.|TRBV24-1|TRBJ2-7
CATAGNPAYEQYF
TGTGCCACCGCGGGGAACCCAGCCTACGAGCAGTACTTC
>TRBD1|.|TRBV15|TRBJ1-2
CATSSQRSRQGTLNYGYTF
TGTGCCACCAGCAGTCAACGCTCGAGACAGGGTACCCTTAACTATGGCTACACCTTC
>TRBD1|.|TRBV18|TRBJ1-5
CASSPAGGNQPQHF
TGTGCCAGCTCACCAGCAGGGGGTAATCAGCCCCAGCATTTT